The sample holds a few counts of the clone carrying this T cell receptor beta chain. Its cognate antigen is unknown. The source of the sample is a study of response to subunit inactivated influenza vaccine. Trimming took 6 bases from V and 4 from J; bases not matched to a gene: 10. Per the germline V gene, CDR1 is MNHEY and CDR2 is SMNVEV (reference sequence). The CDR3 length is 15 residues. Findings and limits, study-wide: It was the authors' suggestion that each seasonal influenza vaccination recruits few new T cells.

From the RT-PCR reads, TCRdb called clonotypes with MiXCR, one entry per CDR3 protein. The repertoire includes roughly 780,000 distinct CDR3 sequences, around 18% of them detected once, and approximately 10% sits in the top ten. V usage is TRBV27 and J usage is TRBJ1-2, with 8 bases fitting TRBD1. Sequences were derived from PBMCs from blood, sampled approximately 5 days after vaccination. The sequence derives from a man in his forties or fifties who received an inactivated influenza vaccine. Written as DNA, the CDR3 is TGTGCCAGCAGGCCAACAGGGGGGCATAGCTATGGCTACACCTTC. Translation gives CASRPTGGHSYGYTF.